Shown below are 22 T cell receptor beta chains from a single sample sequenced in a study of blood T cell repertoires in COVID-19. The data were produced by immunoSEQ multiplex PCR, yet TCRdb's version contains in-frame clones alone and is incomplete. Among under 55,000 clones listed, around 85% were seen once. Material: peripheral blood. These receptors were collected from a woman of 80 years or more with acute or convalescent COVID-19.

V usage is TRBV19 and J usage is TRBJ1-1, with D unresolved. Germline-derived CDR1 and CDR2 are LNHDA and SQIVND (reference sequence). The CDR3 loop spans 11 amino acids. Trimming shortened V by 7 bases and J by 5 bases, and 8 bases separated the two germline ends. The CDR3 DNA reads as TGTGCCAGTACGAGTCGTACTGAAGCTTTCTTT. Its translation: CASTSRTEAFF.

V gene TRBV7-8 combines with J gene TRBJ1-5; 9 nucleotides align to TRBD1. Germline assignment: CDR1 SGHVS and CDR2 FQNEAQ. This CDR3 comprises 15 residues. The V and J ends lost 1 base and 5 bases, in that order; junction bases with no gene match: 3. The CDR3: CASSLGTGVYQPQHF. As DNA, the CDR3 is TGTGCCAGCAGCTTAGGGACAGGGGTATATCAGCCCCAGCATTTT.

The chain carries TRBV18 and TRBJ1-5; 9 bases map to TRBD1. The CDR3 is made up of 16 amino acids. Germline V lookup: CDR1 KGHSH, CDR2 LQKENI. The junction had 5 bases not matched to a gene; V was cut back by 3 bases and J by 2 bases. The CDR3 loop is CASSPDRGLGNQPQHF. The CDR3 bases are TGTGCCAGCTCACCGGACAGGGGTTTGGGCAATCAGCCCCAGCATTTT.

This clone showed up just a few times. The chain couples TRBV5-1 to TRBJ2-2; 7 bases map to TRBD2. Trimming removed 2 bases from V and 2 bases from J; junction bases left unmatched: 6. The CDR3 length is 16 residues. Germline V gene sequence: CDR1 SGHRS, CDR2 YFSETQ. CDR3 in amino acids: CASSLGASGNTGELFF. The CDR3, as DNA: TGCGCCAGCAGCTTAGGTGCTAGCGGAAACACCGGGGAGCTGTTTTTT.

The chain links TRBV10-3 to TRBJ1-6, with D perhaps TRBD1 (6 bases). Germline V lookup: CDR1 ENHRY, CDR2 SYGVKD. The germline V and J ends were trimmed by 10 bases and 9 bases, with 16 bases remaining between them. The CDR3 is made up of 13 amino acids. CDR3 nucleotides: TGTGCCACCGCAGGGGTCTTAGGTTCACCCCTCCACTTT. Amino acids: CATAGVLGSPLHF.

CDR3 amino acids: CSARARYGYTF. The CDR3 coding sequence is TGCAGTGCTAGAGCGCGCTATGGCTACACCTTC. The V and J genes are TRBV20-1 and TRBJ1-2, with unresolved D. Germline V CDR1 and CDR2: DFQATT, SNEGSKA (reference sequence). This CDR3 has 11 amino acids. Deletions cut 1 base from V and 4 bases from J, with 4 bases between.

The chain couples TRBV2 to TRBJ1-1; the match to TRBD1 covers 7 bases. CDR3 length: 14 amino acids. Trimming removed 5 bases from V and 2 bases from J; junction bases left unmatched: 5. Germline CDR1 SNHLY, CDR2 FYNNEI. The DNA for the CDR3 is TGTGCCAGCAGTACCAGGGGGTCTAACACTGAAGCTTTCTTT. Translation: CASSTRGSNTEAFF. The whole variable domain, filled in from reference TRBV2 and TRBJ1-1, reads EPEVTQTPSHQVTQMGQEVILRCVPISNHLYFYWYRQILGQKVEFLVSFYNNEISEKSEIFDDQFSVERPDGSNFTLKIRSTKLEDSAMYFCASSTRGSNTEAFFGQGTRLTVV.

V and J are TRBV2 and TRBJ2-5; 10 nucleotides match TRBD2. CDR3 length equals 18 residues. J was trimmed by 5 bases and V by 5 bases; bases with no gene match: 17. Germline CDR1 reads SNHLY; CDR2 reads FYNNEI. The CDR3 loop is CASSRPSSPSGSRETQYF. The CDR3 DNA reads TGTGCCAGCAGTCGACCTAGTTCCCCTAGCGGGAGTAGGGAGACCCAGTACTTC.

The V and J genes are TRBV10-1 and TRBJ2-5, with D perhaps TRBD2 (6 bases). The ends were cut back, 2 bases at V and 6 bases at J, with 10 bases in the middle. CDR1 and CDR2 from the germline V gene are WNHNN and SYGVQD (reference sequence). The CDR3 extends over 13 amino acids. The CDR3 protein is CASSEGGGKTQYF. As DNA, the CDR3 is TGCGCCAGCAGTGAGGGGGGAGGAAAGACCCAGTACTTC.

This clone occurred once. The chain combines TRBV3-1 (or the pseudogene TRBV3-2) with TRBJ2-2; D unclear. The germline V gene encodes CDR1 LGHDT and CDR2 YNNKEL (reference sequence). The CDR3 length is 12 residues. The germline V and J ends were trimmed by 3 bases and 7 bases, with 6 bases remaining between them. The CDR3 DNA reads TGTGCCAGCAGCCACGAGAACGGGGAGCTGTTTTTT. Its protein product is CASSHENGELFF.

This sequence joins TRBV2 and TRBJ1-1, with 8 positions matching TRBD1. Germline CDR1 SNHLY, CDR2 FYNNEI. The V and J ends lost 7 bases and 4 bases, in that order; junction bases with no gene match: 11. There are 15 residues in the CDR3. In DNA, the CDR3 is TGTGCCAGCACCCCACTTGTAGGACAGGGCACTGAAGCTTTCTTT. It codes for CASTPLVGQGTEAFF.

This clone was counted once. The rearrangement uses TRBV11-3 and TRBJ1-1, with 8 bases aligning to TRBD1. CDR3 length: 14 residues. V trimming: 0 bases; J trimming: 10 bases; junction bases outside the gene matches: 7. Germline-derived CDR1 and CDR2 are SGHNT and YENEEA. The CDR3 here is CASSLEGDRSPAFF. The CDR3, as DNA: TGTGCCAGCAGCTTAGAAGGGGACAGGTCGCCAGCTTTCTTT.

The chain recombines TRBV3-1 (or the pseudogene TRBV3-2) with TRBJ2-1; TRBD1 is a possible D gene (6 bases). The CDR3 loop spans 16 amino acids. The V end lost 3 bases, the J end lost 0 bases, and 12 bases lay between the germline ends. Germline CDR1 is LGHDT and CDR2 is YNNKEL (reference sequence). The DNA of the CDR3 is TGTGCCAGCAGCCAGGACAGCGATGGCTCCTACAATGAGCAGTTCTTC. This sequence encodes CASSQDSDGSYNEQFF.

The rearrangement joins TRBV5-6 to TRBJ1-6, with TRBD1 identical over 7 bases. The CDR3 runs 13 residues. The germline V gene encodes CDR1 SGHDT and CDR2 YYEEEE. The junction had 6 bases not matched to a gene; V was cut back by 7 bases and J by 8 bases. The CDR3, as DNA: TGTGCCAGCTCCTCAGGGGGGTATTCACCCCTCCACTTT. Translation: CASSSGGYSPLHF.

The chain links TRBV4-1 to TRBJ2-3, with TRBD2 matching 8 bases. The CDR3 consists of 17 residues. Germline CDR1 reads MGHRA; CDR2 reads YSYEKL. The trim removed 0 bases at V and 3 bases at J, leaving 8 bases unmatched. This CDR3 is CASSQDNAGGSTDTQYF. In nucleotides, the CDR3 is TGCGCCAGCAGCCAAGATAACGCGGGAGGAAGTACAGATACGCAGTATTTT.

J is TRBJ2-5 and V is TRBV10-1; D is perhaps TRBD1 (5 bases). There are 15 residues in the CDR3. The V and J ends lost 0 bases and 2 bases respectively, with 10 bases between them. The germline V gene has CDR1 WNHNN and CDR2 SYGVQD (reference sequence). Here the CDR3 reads CASSESWAGQETQYF. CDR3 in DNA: TGCGCCAGCAGTGAGTCGTGGGCAGGGCAAGAGACCCAGTACTTC.

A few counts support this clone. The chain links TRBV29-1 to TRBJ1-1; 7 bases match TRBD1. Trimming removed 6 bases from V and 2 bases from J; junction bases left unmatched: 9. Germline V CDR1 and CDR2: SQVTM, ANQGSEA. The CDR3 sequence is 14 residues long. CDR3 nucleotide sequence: TGCAGCGTCGCGATCGGGACAGCTAACACTGAAGCTTTCTTT. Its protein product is CSVAIGTANTEAFF. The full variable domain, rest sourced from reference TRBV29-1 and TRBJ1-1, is SAVISQKPSRDICQRGTSLTIQCQVDSQVTMMFWYRQQPGQSLTLIATANQGSEATYESGFVIDKFPISRPNLTFSTLTVSNMSPEDSSIYLCSVAIGTANTEAFFGQGTRLTVV.

The CDR3 bases are TGTGCCAGCTCACCTCGGACTAGCGGGATCAATGAGCAGTTCTTC. This sequence encodes CASSPRTSGINEQFF. The chain combines TRBV18 with TRBJ2-1; 12 bases fit TRBD2. V lost 3 bases to trimming and J lost 6 bases; unmatched junction nucleotides: 3. CDR1 is KGHSH and CDR2 is LQKENI in the germline V gene. There are 15 residues in the CDR3.

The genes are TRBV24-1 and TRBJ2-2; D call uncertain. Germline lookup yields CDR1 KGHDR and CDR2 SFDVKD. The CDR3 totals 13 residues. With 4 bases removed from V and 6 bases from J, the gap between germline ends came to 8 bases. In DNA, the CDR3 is TGTGCCACCAGTGAATCAAACTCCGGGGAGCTGTTTTTT. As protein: CATSESNSGELFF.

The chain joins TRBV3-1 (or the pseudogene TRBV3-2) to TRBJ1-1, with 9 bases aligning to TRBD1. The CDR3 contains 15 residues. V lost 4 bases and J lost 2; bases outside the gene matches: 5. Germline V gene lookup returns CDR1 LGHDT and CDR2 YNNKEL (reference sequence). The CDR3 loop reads CASSRPGQGNTEAFF. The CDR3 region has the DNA TGTGCCAGCAGCCGACCGGGACAGGGCAACACTGAAGCTTTCTTT.

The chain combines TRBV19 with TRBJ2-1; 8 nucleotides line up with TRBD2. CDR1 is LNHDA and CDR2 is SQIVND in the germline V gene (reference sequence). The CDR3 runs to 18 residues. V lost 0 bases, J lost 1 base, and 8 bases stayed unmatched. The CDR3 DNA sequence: TGTGCCAGTAGTATAGATCCTTTAGCGGGGAATTCCTACAATGAGCAGTTCTTC. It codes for CASSIDPLAGNSYNEQFF.

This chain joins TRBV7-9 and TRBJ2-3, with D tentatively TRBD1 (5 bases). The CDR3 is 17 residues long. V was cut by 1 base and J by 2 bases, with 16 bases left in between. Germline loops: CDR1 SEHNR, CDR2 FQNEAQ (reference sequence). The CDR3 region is CASSLVGRQGPTDTQYF. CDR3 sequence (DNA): TGTGCCAGCAGCTTAGTAGGGCGCCAGGGCCCCACAGATACGCAGTATTTT.